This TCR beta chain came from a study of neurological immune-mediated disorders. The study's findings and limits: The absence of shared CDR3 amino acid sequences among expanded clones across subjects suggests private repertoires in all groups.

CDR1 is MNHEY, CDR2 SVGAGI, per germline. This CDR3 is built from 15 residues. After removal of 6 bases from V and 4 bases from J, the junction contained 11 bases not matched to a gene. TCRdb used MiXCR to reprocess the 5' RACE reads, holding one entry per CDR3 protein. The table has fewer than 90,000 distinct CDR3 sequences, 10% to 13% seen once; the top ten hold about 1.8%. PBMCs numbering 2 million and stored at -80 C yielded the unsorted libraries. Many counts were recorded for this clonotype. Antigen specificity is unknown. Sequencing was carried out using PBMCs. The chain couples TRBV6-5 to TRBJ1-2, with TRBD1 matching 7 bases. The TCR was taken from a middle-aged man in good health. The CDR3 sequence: CASSPGQMTFYGYTF. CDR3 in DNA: TGTGCCAGCAGCCCGGGACAGATGACTTTCTATGGCTACACCTTC.